These 5 T cell receptor beta chains came from one sample sequenced in a study of blood T cells in healthy people across ages. PCR was performed a second time for roughly 7 to 12 cycles using a sample-barcoded 5' primer and a J-beta primer mix. TCRdb re-called the 5' RACE reads through MiXCR, storing one row per CDR3 protein. Here the sample spans some 1.7 million distinct CDR3 sequences, over 25% being singletons. Sequencing was done on a sample of blood. Every receptor here comes from a woman in her 30s in good health.

The chain couples TRBV25-1 to TRBJ2-3, with D unresolved. The germline V gene has CDR1 MGHDK and CDR2 SYGVNS. The CDR3 consists of 13 residues. V gave up 3 bases and J gave up 4 bases, with 8 bases separating them. In DNA, the CDR3 is TGTGCCAGCAGTGAGGGCCCGGCAGATACGCAGTATTTT. Translated, it gives CASSEGPADTQYF.

This clonotype was observed a few times. V is TRBV12-3 or TRBV12-4 and J is TRBJ1-5; no firm D call. V was shortened by 3 bases and J by 0 bases, with 15 bases between the two germline ends. CDR3 length: 17 amino acids. CDR3: CASSFSRGLYSNQPQHF. CDR3 DNA: TGTGCCAGCAGTTTTTCGCGCGGTCTCTATAGCAATCAGCCCCAGCATTTT.

V is TRBV25-1 and J is TRBJ1-5; no definite D call. In germline, CDR1 is MGHDK, CDR2 SYGVNS. With 2 bases removed from V and 2 bases from J, the gap between germline ends came to 7 bases. This CDR3 is built from 14 residues. Here the CDR3 DNA reads TGTGCCAGCAGTGAACCCGGGGGCAATCAGCCCCAGCATTTT. This translates into CASSEPGGNQPQHF.

The chain joins TRBV7-8 to TRBJ1-1; D is ambiguous. Germline V gene lookup returns CDR1 SGHVS and CDR2 FQNEAQ. V gave up 1 base and J gave up 4 bases, with 13 bases separating them. The CDR3 consists of 15 residues. The CDR3 sequence: CASSLVALLSTEAFF. DNA of the CDR3: TGTGCCAGCAGCTTAGTCGCCCTCCTTAGCACTGAAGCTTTCTTT.

At least ten counts were recorded for this clonotype. The J gene is TRBJ2-5, the V gene TRBV7-9; no clear D gene. The germline V gene encodes CDR1 SEHNR and CDR2 FQNEAQ (reference sequence). V was clipped by 3 bases and J by 5 bases, with 7 bases between them. The CDR3 runs to 12 residues. CDR3 sequence (DNA): TGTGCCAGCAGCTTCCGTCCCGAGACCCAGTACTTC. Amino acids: CASSFRPETQYF.